This TCR beta chain came from a study of cytomegalovirus exposure and HLA in healthy donors. This clone was observed once. V lost 2 bases and J lost 0, with 11 bases in between. The CDR3 has 16 residues. Per the germline V gene, CDR1 is MNHEY and CDR2 is SMNVEV (reference sequence). Primers: 60 Vbeta forward and 13 Jbeta reverse. Clones were read by immunoSEQ multiplex PCR, and TCRdb kept only the in-frame ones, dropping some. The repertoire consists of around 120,000 clones, with around three quarters occurring once and the leading ten covering 3% to 4%. The sequenced sample consisted of PBMCs. The V and J genes are TRBV27 and TRBJ2-1; D is possibly TRBD1 (5 bases). The sequence was obtained from a woman between 25 and 40 years old in good health and CMV-seropositive. The CDR3 coding sequence is TGTGCCAGCAGTTTAAGACAGCCGAGCTCCTACAATGAGCAGTTCTTC. Translating gives CASSLRQPSSYNEQFF.